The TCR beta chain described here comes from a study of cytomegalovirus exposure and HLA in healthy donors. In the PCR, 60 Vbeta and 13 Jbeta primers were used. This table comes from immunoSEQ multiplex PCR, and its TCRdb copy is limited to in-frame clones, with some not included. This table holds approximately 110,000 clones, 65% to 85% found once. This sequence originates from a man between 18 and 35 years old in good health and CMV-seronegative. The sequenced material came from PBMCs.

CDR3 DNA: TGTGCCAGCAGCTTTGAAGGGGGCACTGAAGCTTTCTTT. Its translation is CASSFEGGTEAFF. The genes are TRBV5-5 and TRBJ1-1; tentative D call: TRBD1 (6 bases). CDR1 is SGHKS, CDR2 YYEKEE, per germline (reference sequence). The CDR3 totals 13 residues. The V end was cut by 2 bases, the J end by 4 bases, with 9 bases between.